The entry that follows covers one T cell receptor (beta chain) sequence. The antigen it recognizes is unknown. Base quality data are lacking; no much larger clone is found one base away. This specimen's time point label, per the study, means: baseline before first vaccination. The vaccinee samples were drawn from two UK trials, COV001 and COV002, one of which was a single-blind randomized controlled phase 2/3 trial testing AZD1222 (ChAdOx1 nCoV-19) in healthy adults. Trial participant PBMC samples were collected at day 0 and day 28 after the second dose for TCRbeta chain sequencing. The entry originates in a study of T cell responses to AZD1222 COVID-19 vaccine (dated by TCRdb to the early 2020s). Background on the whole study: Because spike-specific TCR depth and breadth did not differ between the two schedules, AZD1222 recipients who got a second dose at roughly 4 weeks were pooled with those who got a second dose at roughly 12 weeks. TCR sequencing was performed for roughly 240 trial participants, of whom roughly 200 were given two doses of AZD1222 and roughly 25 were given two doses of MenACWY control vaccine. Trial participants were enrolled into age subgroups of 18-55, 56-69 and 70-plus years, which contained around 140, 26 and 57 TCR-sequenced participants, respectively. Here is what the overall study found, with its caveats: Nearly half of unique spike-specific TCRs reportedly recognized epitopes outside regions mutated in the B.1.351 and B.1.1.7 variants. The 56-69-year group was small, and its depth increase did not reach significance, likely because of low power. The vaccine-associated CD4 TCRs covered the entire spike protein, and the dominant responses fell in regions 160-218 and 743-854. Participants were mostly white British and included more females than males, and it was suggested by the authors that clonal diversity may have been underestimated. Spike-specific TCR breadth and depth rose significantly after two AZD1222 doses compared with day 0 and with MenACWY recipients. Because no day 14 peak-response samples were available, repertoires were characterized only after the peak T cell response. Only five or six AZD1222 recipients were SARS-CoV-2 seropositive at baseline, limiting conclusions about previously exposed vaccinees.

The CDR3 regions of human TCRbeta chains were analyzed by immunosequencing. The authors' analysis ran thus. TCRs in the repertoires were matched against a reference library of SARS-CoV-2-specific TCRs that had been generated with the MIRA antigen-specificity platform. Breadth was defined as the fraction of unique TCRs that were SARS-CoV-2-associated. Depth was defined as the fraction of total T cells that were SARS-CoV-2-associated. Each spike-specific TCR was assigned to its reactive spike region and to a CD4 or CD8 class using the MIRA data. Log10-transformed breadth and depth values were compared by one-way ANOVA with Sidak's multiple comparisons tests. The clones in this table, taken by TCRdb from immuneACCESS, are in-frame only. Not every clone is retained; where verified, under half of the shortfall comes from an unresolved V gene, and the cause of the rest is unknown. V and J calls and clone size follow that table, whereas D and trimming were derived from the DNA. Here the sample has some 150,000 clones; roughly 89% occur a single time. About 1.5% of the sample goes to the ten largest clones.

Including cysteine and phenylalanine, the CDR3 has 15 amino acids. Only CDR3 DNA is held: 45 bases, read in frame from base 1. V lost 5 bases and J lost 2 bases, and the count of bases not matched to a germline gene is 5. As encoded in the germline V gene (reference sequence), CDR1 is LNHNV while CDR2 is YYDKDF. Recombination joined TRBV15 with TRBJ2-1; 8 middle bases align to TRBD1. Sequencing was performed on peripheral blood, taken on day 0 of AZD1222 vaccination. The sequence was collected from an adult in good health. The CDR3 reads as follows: CATSLDRDPYNEQFF. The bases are TGTGCCACCAGCTTGGACAGGGACCCCTACAATGAGCAGTTCTTC.